This T cell receptor (beta chain) was obtained from a study of breast tumors, draining lymph nodes, adjacent tissues (dated by TCRdb to about 2016). Background on the whole study: Breast cancer patients provided tumor, adjacent nontumor tissue and axillary lymph nodes, and the study compared the TCR beta repertoires across these three sources. The study aimed to assess the relationships and possible T-cell exchange between tumor, surrounding tissue and draining lymph node repertoires in human breast cancer.

Lymph node samples came from the axillary draining lymph nodes of breast cancer patients. In its sample, this clonotype was seen once. Its antigen specificity is not known. With a much larger clone just one base away, this may be a read error. What the authors observed across the whole study: T-cell repertoire diversity in tumors was found to be lower than in lymph nodes but higher than in nontumor tissue, and preferential V and J gene usage was observed. The conclusion that tumor T cells originate in lymph nodes was presented as consistent with a hypothesis rather than as directly demonstrated. The data were considered consistent with the idea that most tumor T cells come from the lymph node and then expand in tumor tissue. The similarity between tumor and nontumor tissue repertoires was significantly greater in luminal-like breast cancer than in basal-like breast cancer.

Sequencing was performed on an Illumina HiSeq 2000. TCR beta chain libraries were generated through multiplex PCR amplification. High-throughput sequencing was used to analyze the amplified TCR beta chain products. TCRdb reprocessed the public reads (quality trimming at Q25 with fastp, clone calling with MiXCR) and kept in-frame beta chains. Rows merge per CDR3 protein into single entries with the most common DNA and genes. The sample data list 270,000 or so distinct CDR3 sequences, and roughly 31% of these were observed just once. The ten largest clones add up to more than 1% of the sample. The CDR3 covers 14 residues, taking in both the cysteine and the phenylalanine. The read is trimmed to its CDR3 DNA, 42 bases read in frame from base 1. CDR1 and CDR2, looked up from the germline V gene (reference sequence), are DFQATT and SNEGSKA.

Sequenced sample: axillary lymph node tissue. The chain was built from TRBV20-1 and TRBJ2-7, with no confidently assigned D gene. The TCR was taken from a female donor with breast cancer. Some clones in this sample may be carry-over from other donors' samples. The CDR3 loop reads CSALSSIPSSEQYF. The DNA sequence is TGCAGTGCTCTCTCTTCCATTCCCTCCTCCGAGCAGTACTTC.